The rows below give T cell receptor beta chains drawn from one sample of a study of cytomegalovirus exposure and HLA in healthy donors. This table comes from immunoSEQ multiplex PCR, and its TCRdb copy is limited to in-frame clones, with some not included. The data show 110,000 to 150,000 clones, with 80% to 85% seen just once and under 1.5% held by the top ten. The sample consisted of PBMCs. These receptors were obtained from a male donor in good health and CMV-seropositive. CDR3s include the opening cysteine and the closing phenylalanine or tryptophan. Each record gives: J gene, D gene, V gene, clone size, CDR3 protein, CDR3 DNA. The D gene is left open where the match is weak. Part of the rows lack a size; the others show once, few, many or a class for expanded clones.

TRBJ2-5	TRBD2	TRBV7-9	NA	CASSFRSSGHQETQYF	TGTGCCAGCAGCTTTCGGTCTAGCGGGCACCAAGAGACCCAGTACTTC
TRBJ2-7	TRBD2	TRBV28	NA	CASSSVGLAGSYEQYF	TGTGCCAGCAGTTCGGTGGGGCTAGCGGGCTCCTACGAGCAGTACTTC
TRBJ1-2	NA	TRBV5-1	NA	CASSLDPSGLYGYTF	TGCGCCAGCAGCTTGGACCCGTCTGGACTTTATGGCTACACCTTC
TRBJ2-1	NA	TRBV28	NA	CASTTGTLNEQFF	TGTGCCAGCACTACCGGGACTCTCAATGAGCAGTTCTTC
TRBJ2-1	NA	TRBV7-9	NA	CASSPRLNPSYNEQFF	TGTGCCAGCAGCCCGCGACTCAACCCCTCCTACAATGAGCAGTTCTTC
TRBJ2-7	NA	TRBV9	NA	CASSRDSNYEQYF	TGTGCCAGCAGCCGCGACTCCAACTACGAGCAGTACTTC
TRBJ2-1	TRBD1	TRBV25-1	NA	CATTLGTGGYNEQFF	TGTGCCACCACCCTTGGGACAGGGGGCTACAATGAGCAGTTCTTC
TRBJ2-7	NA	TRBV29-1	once	CSVATSFEQYF	TGCAGCGTCGCAACTAGTTTCGAGCAGTACTTC
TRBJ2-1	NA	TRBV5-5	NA	CASSSSDIAYNEQFF	TGTGCCAGCAGTTCCTCGGACATTGCCTACAATGAGCAGTTCTTC
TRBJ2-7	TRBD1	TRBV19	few	CASSLTGASDEQYF	TGTGCCAGTAGTCTCACAGGGGCATCTGACGAGCAGTACTTC
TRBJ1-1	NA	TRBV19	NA	CASSAATGLDTEAFF	TGTGCCAGTAGTGCTGCGACGGGTCTGGACACTGAAGCTTTCTTT
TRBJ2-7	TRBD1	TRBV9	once	CASSEGGNEQYF	TGTGCCAGCAGCGAAGGGGGCAACGAGCAGTACTTC
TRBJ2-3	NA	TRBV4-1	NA	CASERVPSTDTQYF	TGCGCCAGCGAGCGGGTGCCTAGCACAGATACGCAGTATTTT
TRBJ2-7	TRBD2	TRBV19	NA	CASSMSSGDSYEQYF	TGTGCCAGTAGTATGTCTAGCGGGGACTCCTACGAGCAGTACTTC
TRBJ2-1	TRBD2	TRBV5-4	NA	CASSLTSVHNEQFF	TGTGCCAGCAGCTTGACTAGCGTCCACAATGAGCAGTTCTTC
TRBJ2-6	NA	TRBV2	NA	CASRTFVSSGANVLTF	TGTGCCAGCAGGACATTCGTAAGCTCTGGGGCCAACGTCCTGACTTTC